A selection of T cell receptor beta chains follows, all from one sample in a study of cytomegalovirus exposure and HLA in healthy donors. The data were produced by immunoSEQ multiplex PCR, yet TCRdb's version contains in-frame clones alone and is incomplete. This sample has about 120,000 clones, with approximately 67% found just once. Sequencing used PBMCs. These receptors originate from a young man in good health and CMV-seronegative. The CDR3 runs from the conserved cysteine through the conserved F or W. The D gene is left open where the match is weak. Clone size is stated in some rows and not others, as once, few, many or a class when expanded.

TRBV30	TRBJ2-1	TRBD2	-	TGTGCCTGGAGTATGCCCGGGACTAGCGGGCCCAATGAGCAGTTCTTC	CAWSMPGTSGPNEQFF
TRBV4-1	TRBJ1-2	TRBD1	-	TGCGCCAGCAGCCCCGGACAGGGTAACTCGTATGGCTACACCTTC	CASSPGQGNSYGYTF
TRBV5-1	TRBJ1-4	TRBD1	few	TGCGCCAGCAGCTTGGATGGACAGGGTAATGAAAAACTGTTTTTT	CASSLDGQGNEKLFF
TRBV19	TRBJ1-1	-	few	TGTGCCAGTAGCCGGAGGGCGGTGAACACTGAAGCTTTCTTT	CASSRRAVNTEAFF
TRBV2	TRBJ2-5	TRBD2	-	TGTGCCAGCAACCAGCGGGAGCCTGGGGAGACCCAGTACTTC	CASNQREPGETQYF
TRBV25-1	TRBJ2-1	-	-	TGTGCCAGCGCGGGACCCCTGCAGTTCTTC	CASAGPLQFF
TRBV6-1	TRBJ2-3	-	-	TGTGCCAGCAGTGAAACCCACGGTCGGCAGGGGAACAGAGATACGCAGTATTTT	CASSETHGRQGNRDTQYF
TRBV10-1	TRBJ2-6	TRBD2	-	TGCGCCAGCAGTGGACTAGCGGGACTCGCCTCTGGGGCCAACGTCCTGACTTTC	CASSGLAGLASGANVLTF
TRBV7-2	TRBJ2-7	-	-	TGTGCCAGCAGCTTAGACTTCAAGCAGTACTTC	CASSLDFKQYF
TRBV10-3	TRBJ2-7	-	once	TGTGCCATCAGATCCGGACTACCAGCGGGCTACGAGCAGTACTTC	CAIRSGLPAGYEQYF
TRBV7-7	TRBJ2-3	-	-	TGTGCCAGCAGCTTCGGTGCGGTGGATACGCAGTATTTT	CASSFGAVDTQYF
TRBV28	TRBJ1-2	-	-	TGTGCCAGCACCACGGTCGGGGCGTGGGGGCAACTAGACTATGGCTACACCTTC	CASTTVGAWGQLDYGYTF
TRBV28	TRBJ1-1	TRBD1	-	TGTGCCAGCAGTTTATCCTATCGGGACAGGGGGCGAAGGAGTGCTGAAGCTTTCTTT	CASSLSYRDRGRRSAEAFF
TRBV28	TRBJ2-7	TRBD1	-	TGTGCCAGCAGTCCTTCGGAGGGACAGGGTAGAGCGAAGCAGTACTTC	CASSPSEGQGRAKQYF
TRBV28	TRBJ2-7	TRBD2	few	TGTGCCAGCAGTCCTCTAGCGGGAGCCTACGAGCAGTACTTC	CASSPLAGAYEQYF
TRBV28	TRBJ2-5	-	-	TGTGCCAGCAGTCCCGACAGGATCCAAGAGACCCAGTACTTC	CASSPDRIQETQYF
TRBV25-1	TRBJ1-5	-	-	TGTGCCAGCAGTGGCCGGGTGGGAGGCAATCAGCCCCAGCATTTT	CASSGRVGGNQPQHF
TRBV2	TRBJ1-5	-	few	TGTGCCAGCAGTGAAGTTATGGGGAGGGGCGGTTTGCATTTT	CASSEVMGRGGLHF
TRBV7-9	TRBJ2-1	TRBD2	-	TGTGCCAGCAGCCCCGGGGGGGGTCTCACCCGCAATGAGCAGTTCTTC	CASSPGGGLTRNEQFF
TRBV10-3	TRBJ1-1	-	-	TGTGCCATCACACAGGGCCCAGGCACTGAAGCTTTCTTT	CAITQGPGTEAFF
TRBV4-1	TRBJ2-7	TRBD1	-	TGCGCCAGCAGCCACTCCGGGACAGGAGTCTACGAGCAGTACTTC	CASSHSGTGVYEQYF
TRBV27	TRBJ1-2	-	few	TGTGCCAGCAGTTTAAGTCAGGCCTATAACTATGGCTACACCTTC	CASSLSQAYNYGYTF
TRBV7-2	TRBJ1-4	-	-	TGTGCCAGCAGCTTAGCCGCCGGACGGGGGAATGAAAAACTGTTTTTT	CASSLAAGRGNEKLFF
TRBV11-1	TRBJ2-5	TRBD2	-	TGTGCCAGCAGCTCCTCGGGGGGGGTAGCGGGGGGGTTTGAGACCCAGTACTTC	CASSSSGGVAGGFETQYF
TRBV5-4	TRBJ1-1	-	-	TGTGCCAGCAGCTTCGGAGGGACGGGGAACACTGAAGCTTTCTTT	CASSFGGTGNTEAFF
TRBV7-2	TRBJ2-7	-	once	TGTGCCAGCAGCTTAGCGAAGGGGCCCTACGAGCAGTACTTC	CASSLAKGPYEQYF
TRBV5-4	TRBJ2-5	-	once	TGTGCCAGCAGCCCCGCAGGGCCCCGGGAGACCCAGTACTTC	CASSPAGPRETQYF
TRBV5-4	TRBJ2-1	TRBD1	few	TGTGCCAGCAGCTTGGCAGGGGGCAATGAGCAGTTCTTC	CASSLAGGNEQFF
TRBV15	TRBJ2-5	-	-	TGTGCCCCCAGCAGAGATAGGATGCGGGTTGGGGAGACCCAGTACTTC	CAPSRDRMRVGETQYF
TRBV7-2	TRBJ2-3	TRBD2	-	TGTGCCAGCAGCTTAGGGACCGGACTAGCGGGGGGGCTAGATACGCAGTATTTT	CASSLGTGLAGGLDTQYF
TRBV10-1	TRBJ2-3	TRBD1	few	TGCGCCAGCAGTGATTACGGGACAGGGACCACAGATACGCAGTATTTT	CASSDYGTGTTDTQYF
TRBV6-4	TRBJ2-7	-	few	TGTGCCAGCAGTGACTACCGGGACCCTCGGGAGCGGTACTTC	CASSDYRDPRERYF
TRBV18	TRBJ2-3	TRBD2	-	TGTGCCAGCTCACCGGCGGGAGGCAGCCCAGTAGGTACGCAGTATTTT	CASSPAGGSPVGTQYF
TRBV5-5	TRBJ2-5	TRBD2	-	TGTGCCAGCAGCGGGGCCGGGACTAGATCAAGAGAGACCCAGTACTTC	CASSGAGTRSRETQYF
TRBV18	TRBJ1-2	-	-	TGTGCCAGCTCACCGGAAGGAGGGGTTGTGAACACCTTC	CASSPEGGVVNTF
TRBV29-1	TRBJ2-3	TRBD2	-	TGCAGCGTGGGCGCAACTAGCGGCGGCACAGATACGCAGTATTTT	CSVGATSGGTDTQYF
TRBV5-3	TRBJ1-1	-	few	TGTGCCAGAAGCCTCCGAGGGCGGTGGAACACTGAAGCTTTCTTT	CARSLRGRWNTEAFF
TRBV4-2	TRBJ1-2	-	-	TGTGCCAGCAGCTCTAGATCGAGGTCAAGGGAGAACGGCTACACCTTC	CASSSRSRSRENGYTF
TRBV6-1	TRBJ2-3	TRBD1	once	TGTGCCAGCAGCCAGACAGGGTACACAGATACGCAGTATTTT	CASSQTGYTDTQYF
TRBV30	TRBJ2-7	TRBD2	-	TGTGCCTGGAGTCCCTACGGGGGGACGGACAAACGGGAGCAGTACTTC	CAWSPYGGTDKREQYF
TRBV7-9	TRBJ2-5	TRBD2	-	TGTGCCAGCGGACTAGCGGGAGGGCCCCAAGAGACCCAGTACTTC	CASGLAGGPQETQYF
TRBV5-4	TRBJ2-1	TRBD2	few	TGTGCCAGCAGCGGTAAAGCGGGGACCTCCTACAATGAGCAGTTCTTC	CASSGKAGTSYNEQFF
TRBV11-2	TRBJ2-1	-	-	TGTGCCAGCAGCTTAGTGCGGGCCAGTCAATCCTACAATGAGCAGTTCTTC	CASSLVRASQSYNEQFF
TRBV18	TRBJ1-3	-	-	TGTGCCAGCTCACCGACAGCCCACTCTGGAAACACCATATATTTT	CASSPTAHSGNTIYF